The 5 T cell receptor beta chains below were found in one sample sequenced in a study of technical replicates of blood from a handful of donors. The repertoire was sequenced with immunoSEQ multiplex PCR; TCRdb's copy has only in-frame clones and lacks some. The repertoire includes roughly 6,900 clones, approximately 95% of them detected once, and 5.5% to 8.5% sits in the top ten. The material sequenced was PBMCs. These receptors originate from a human donor in good health.

This chain joins TRBV6-5 and TRBJ2-7; D is perhaps TRBD1 (6 bases). Germline CDR1 and CDR2: MNHEY and SVGAGI. V shed 0 bases and J shed 7 bases, with 16 bases lying between them. The length of the CDR3 is 15 residues. The CDR3 bases are TGTGCCAGCAGTTACTCGGGGGCTAGCTTCTCAGAGCAGTACTTC. Translating it yields CASSYSGASFSEQYF.

This chain links TRBV30 with TRBJ2-5; possible D gene TRBD2, 5 bases. V was cut by 4 bases and J by 5 bases, with 14 bases left in between. The CDR3 contains 13 residues. Germline V gene sequence: CDR1 GTSNPN, CDR2 SVGIG (reference sequence). The CDR3 is CAWTLVFGETQYF. CDR3 nucleotides: TGTGCCTGGACACTAGTTTTTGGGGAGACCCAGTACTTC.

The CDR3 is CASSRQVANTEAFF. In DNA form, the CDR3 reads TGCGCCAGCAGCAGACAGGTAGCGAACACTGAAGCTTTCTTT. The chain is built from TRBV5-1 and TRBJ1-1, with D possibly matching TRBD1 (6 bases). This CDR3 spans 14 amino acids. The V gene lost 4 bases and the J gene lost 1 base, with 11 bases spanning the gap. The germline V gene has CDR1 SGHRS and CDR2 YFSETQ.

J is TRBJ2-1 and V is TRBV13; 12 nucleotides line up with TRBD1. V lost 0 bases and J lost 5; bases outside the gene matches: 11. Germline V CDR1 and CDR2: PRHDT, FYEKMQ (reference sequence). The CDR3 sequence is 19 residues long. The CDR3 reads CASSLGGTGGVGSDNEQFF. In DNA, the CDR3 is TGTGCCAGCAGCTTAGGGGGGACAGGGGGCGTTGGTTCTGACAATGAGCAGTTCTTC.

The genes are TRBV7-6 and TRBJ2-3, with 8 bases fitting TRBD2. There are 18 residues in the CDR3. The V segment lost 5 bases and the J segment 0 bases; nucleotides outside the gene matches: 13. Germline loops: CDR1 SGHVS, CDR2 FNYEAQ. DNA of the CDR3: TGTGCCAGCAGCCAACAAGGTTCTAGCGGGTTAAGCACAGATACGCAGTATTTT. This codes for CASSQQGSSGLSTDTQYF.